The present TCR beta chain was sequenced within a study of early T cells in non-severe SARS-CoV-2 infection. This clonotype was counted ten times or more. This CDR3 contains 14 residues. Germline V gene lookup returns CDR1 SGDLS and CDR2 YYNGEE. Trimming took 4 bases from V and 3 from J, leaving 11 bases between them. TCRdb re-called the 5' RACE reads with MiXCR, one entry per CDR3 protein. This sample has tens of thousands of distinct CDR3 sequences, with around 5.4% found just once. The sample was whole blood. The chain combines TRBV9 with TRBJ2-1; D gene ambiguous. The TCR was taken from an adult who was a healthcare worker with PCR-confirmed SARS-CoV-2 infection or an uninfected control (not recorded which). The CDR3 nucleotides read TGTGCCAGCAGCCGGACGTCCCTCTACAATGAGCAGTTCTTC. Protein: CASSRTSLYNEQFF.